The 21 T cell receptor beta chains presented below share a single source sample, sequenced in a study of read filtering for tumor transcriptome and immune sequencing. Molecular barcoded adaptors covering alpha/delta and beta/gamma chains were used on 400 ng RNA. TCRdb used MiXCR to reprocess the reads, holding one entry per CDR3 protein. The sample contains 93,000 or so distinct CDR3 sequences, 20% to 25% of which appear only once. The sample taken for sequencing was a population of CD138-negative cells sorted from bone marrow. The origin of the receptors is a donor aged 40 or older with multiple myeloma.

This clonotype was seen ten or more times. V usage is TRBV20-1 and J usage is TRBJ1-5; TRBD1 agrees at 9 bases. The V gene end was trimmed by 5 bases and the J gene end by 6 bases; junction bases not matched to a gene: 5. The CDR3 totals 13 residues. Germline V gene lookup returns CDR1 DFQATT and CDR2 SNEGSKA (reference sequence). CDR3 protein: CSAGTGGSQPQHF. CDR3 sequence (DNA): TGCAGTGCTGGAACAGGGGGCAGTCAGCCCCAGCATTTT.

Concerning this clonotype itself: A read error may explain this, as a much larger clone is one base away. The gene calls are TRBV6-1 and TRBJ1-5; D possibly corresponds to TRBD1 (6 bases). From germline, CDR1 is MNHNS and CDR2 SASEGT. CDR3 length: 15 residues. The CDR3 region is CASSSQGISNQPQRF. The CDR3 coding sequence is TGTGCCAGCAGTTCTCAGGGGATTAGCAATCAGCCCCAGCGTTTT.

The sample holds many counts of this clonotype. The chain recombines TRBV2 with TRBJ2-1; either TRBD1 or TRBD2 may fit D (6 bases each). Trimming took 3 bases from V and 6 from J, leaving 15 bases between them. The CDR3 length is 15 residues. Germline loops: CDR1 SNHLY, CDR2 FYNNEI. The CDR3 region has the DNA TGTGCCAGCAGTGACGGGGGCCTAAAGGGCAATGAGCAGTTCTTC. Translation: CASSDGGLKGNEQFF.

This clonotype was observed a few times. This CDR3 is CASSLGQLPGNTIYF. The CDR3 coding sequence is TGCGCCAGCAGCCTTGGACAGCTACCTGGAAACACCATATATTTT. The rearrangement links TRBV5-1 to TRBJ1-3; perhaps TRBD1 as D (6 bases). V shed 4 bases and J shed 2 bases, with 13 bases lying between them. Per germline, CDR1 SGHRS and CDR2 YFSETQ. This CDR3 contains 15 residues.

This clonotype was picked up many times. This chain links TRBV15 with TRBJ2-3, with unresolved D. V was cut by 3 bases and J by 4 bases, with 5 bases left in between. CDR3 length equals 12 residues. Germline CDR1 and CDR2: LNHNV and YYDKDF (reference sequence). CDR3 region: CATSRVADTQYF. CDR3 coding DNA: TGTGCCACCAGCAGGGTGGCAGATACGCAGTATTTT.

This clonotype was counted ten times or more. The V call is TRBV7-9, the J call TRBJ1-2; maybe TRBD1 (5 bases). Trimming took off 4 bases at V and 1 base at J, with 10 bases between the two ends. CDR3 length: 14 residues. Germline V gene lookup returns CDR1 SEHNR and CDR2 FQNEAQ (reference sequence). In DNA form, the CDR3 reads TGTGCCAGCAGCTCAGGACAAGATAACTATGGCTACACCTTC. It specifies CASSSGQDNYGYTF.

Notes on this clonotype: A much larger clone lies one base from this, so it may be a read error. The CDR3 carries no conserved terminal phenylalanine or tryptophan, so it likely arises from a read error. The CDR3 loop reads CSARGDTEAFS. The DNA for the CDR3 is TGCAGTGCTAGAGGGGACACTGAAGCTTTCTCT. This chain connects TRBV20-1 to TRBJ1-1; D gene uncertain. Trimming removed 1 base from V and 3 bases from J, with 3 bases in between. The CDR3 length is 11 residues. Germline V lookup: CDR1 DFQATT, CDR2 SNEGSKA (reference sequence).

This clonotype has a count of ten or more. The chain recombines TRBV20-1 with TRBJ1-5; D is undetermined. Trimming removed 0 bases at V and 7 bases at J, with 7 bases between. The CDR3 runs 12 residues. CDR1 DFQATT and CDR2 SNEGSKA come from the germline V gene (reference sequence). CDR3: CSAREGAQPQHF. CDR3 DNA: TGCAGTGCTAGAGAAGGAGCCCAGCCCCAGCATTTT.

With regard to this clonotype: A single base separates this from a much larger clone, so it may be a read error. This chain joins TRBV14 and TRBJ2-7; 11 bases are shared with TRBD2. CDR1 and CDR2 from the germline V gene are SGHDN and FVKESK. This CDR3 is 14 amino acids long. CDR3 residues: CASSRLAGNYVQYF. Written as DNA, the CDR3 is TGTGCCAGCAGCCGACTAGCGGGGAACTACGTGCAGTACTTC.

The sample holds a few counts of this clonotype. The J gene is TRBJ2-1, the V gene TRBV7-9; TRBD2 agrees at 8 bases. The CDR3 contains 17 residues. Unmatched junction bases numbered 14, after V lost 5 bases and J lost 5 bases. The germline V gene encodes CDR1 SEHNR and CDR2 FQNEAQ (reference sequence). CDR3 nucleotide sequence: TGTGCCAGCAGCCGGGCGATTAGCGGGGTAAAACACAATGAGCAGTTCTTC. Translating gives CASSRAISGVKHNEQFF.

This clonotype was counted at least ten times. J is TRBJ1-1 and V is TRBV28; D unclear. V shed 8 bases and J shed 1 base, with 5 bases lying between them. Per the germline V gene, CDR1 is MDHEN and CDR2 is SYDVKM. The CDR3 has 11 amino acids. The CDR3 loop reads CASAKNTEAFF. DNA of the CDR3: TGTGCCAGCGCAAAGAACACTGAAGCTTTCTTT.

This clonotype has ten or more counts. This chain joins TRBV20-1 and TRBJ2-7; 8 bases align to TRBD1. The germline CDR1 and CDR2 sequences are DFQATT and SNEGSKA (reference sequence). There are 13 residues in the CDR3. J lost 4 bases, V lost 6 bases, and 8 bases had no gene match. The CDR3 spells CSAQDRVGYEQYF. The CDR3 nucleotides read TGCAGTGCCCAGGACAGGGTGGGATACGAGCAGTACTTC.

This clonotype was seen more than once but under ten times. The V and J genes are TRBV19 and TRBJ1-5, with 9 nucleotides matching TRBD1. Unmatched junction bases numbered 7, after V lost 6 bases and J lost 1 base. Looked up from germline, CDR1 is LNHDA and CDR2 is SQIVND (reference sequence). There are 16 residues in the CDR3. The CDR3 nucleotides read TGTGCCAGTAGCCCTCGGGGACAGGGCAGCAATCAGCCCCAGCATTTT. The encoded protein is CASSPRGQGSNQPQHF.

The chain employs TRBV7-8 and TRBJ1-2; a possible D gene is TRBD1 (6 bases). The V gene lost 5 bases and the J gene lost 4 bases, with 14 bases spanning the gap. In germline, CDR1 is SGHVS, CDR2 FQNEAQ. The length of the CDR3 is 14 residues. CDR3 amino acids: CASSTNREPYGYTF. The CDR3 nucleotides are TGTGCCAGCAGCACTAACAGGGAACCCTATGGCTACACCTTC.

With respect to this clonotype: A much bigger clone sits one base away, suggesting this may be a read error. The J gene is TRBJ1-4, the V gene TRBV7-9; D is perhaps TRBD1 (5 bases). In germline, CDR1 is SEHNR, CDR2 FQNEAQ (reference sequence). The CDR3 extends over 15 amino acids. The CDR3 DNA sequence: TGTGCCAGCAGCTTAGGACAGTCGACTAATGAAAAACAGTTTTTT. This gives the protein CASSLGQSTNEKQFF.

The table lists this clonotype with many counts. As DNA, the CDR3 is TGCGCCACCAGAAGGTCGTCTGGGGCCAACGTCCTGACTTTC. Protein: CATRRSSGANVLTF. The V and J genes are TRBV5-1 and TRBJ2-6, with D hard to call. The V gene's germline CDR1 is SGHRS and CDR2 YFSETQ. The CDR3 covers 14 residues. The V end lost 9 bases, the J end lost 1 base, and 11 bases lay between the germline ends.

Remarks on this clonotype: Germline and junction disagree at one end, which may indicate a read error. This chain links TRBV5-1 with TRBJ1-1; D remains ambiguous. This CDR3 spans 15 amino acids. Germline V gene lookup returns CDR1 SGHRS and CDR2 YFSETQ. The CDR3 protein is CASSPLQRENTEASF. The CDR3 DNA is TGCGCCAGCAGCCCCTTACAGAGGGAGAACACTGAAGCTTCCTTT.

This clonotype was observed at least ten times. This chain's CDR3 is CASSVRGEETQYF. The CDR3 coding sequence is TGTGCCAGCAGCGTACGGGGGGAAGAGACCCAGTACTTC. The chain is built from TRBV28 and TRBJ2-5; 7 nucleotides align to TRBD2. CDR1 and CDR2 (germline): MDHEN, SYDVKM. The CDR3 runs to 13 residues. V lost 6 bases and J lost 3; bases outside the gene matches: 4.

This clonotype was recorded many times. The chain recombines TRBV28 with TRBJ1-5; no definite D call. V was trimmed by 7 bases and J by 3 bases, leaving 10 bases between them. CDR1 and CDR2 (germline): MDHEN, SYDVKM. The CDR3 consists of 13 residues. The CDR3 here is CASTSQYNQPQHF. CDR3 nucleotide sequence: TGTGCCAGCACTTCCCAATACAATCAGCCCCAGCATTTT.

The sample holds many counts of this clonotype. The CDR3 loop reads CSARWDREIWMNEQFF. CDR3 bases: TGCAGCGCCCGGTGGGACAGGGAGATTTGGATGAATGAGCAGTTCTTC. The chain couples TRBV29-1 to TRBJ2-1; 9 bases align to TRBD1. CDR1 SQVTM and CDR2 ANQGSEA come from the germline V gene. V lost 7 bases to trimming and J lost 7 bases; unmatched junction nucleotides: 17. CDR3 length: 16 residues.

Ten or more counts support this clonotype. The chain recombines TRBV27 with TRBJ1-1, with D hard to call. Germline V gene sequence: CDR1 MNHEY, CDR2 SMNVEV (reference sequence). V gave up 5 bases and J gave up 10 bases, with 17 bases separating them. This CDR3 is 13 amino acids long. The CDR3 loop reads CASSRHGERRAFF. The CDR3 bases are TGTGCCAGCAGTCGTCACGGAGAACGGAGAGCTTTCTTT.